This TCR beta chain was sequenced in a study of blood T cell repertoires in COVID-19. On the study more broadly: Both acute and convalescent COVID-19 samples were obtained from the United States, Italy and Spain. In each case, the material was cDNA or gDNA derived from T cells, B-cell-depleted T cells, or PBMCs.

The CDR3 spans 13 residues. Germline CDR1 reads ENHRY; CDR2 reads SYGVKD. Trimming removed 3 bases from V and 3 bases from J, with 5 bases in between. Authors' data handling: Amplification of reference gene primers provided the estimated nucleated cell counts. Produced via immunoSEQ multiplex PCR; TCRdb's table is partial and in-frame only. The D gene and trimming were derived from the DNA, and the V and J assignments and clone size from that table. The sample has over 150,000 clones, approximately 86% seen once. This receptor was obtained from a woman aged 60-70 years who had recovered from COVID-19. Input material: peripheral blood. The rearrangement uses TRBV10-3 and TRBJ2-2; D is perhaps TRBD1 (5 bases). The chain's CDR3 is CAISDRDTGELFF. CDR3 nucleotides: TGTGCCATCAGTGACAGGGACACCGGGGAGCTGTTTTTT.